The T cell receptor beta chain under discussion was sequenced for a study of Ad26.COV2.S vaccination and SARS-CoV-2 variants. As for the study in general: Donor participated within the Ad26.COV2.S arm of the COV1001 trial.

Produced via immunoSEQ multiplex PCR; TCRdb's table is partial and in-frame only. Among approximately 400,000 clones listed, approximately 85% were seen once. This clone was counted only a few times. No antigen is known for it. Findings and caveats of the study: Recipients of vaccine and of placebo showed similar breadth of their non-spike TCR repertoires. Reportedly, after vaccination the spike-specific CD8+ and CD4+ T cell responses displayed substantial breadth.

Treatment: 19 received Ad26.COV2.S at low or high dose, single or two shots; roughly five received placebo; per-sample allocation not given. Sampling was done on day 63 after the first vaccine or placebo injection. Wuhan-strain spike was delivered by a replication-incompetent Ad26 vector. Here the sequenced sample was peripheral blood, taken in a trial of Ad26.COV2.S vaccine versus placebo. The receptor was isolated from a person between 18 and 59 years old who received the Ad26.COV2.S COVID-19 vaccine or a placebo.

CDR3: CASSPQVAGSLTDTQYF. DNA of the CDR3: TGTGCCAGCTCACCACAAGTAGCGGGTAGCCTCACAGATACGCAGTATTTT. J is TRBJ2-3 and V is TRBV18, with 7 bases matching TRBD2. Germline lookup yields CDR1 KGHSH and CDR2 LQKENI. Trimming removed 1 base from V and 2 bases from J; junction bases left unmatched: 9. CDR3 size: 17 residues. Full variable domain (remainder filled in from reference TRBV18 and TRBJ2-3): NAGVMQNPRHLVRRRGQEARLRCSPMKGHSHVYWYRQLPEEGLKFMVYLQKENIIDESGMPKERFSAEFPKEGPSILRIQQVVRGDSAAYFCASSPQVAGSLTDTQYFGPGTRLTVL.